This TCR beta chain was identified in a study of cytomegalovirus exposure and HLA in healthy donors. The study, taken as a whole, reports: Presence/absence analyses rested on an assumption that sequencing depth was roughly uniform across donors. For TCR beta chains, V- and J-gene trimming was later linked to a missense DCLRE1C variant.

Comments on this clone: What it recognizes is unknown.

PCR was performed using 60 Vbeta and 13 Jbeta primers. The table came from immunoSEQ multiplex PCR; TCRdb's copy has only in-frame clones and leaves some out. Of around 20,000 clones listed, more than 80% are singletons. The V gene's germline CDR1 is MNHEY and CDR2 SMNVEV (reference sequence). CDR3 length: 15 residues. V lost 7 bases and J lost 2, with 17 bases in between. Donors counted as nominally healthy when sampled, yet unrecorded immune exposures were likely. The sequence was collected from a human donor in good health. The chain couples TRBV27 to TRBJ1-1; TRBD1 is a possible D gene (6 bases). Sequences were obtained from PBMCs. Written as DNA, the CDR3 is TGTGCCAGCAAGGAGGGGGGGGCCGTCAACACTGAAGCTTTCTTT. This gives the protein CASKEGGAVNTEAFF.